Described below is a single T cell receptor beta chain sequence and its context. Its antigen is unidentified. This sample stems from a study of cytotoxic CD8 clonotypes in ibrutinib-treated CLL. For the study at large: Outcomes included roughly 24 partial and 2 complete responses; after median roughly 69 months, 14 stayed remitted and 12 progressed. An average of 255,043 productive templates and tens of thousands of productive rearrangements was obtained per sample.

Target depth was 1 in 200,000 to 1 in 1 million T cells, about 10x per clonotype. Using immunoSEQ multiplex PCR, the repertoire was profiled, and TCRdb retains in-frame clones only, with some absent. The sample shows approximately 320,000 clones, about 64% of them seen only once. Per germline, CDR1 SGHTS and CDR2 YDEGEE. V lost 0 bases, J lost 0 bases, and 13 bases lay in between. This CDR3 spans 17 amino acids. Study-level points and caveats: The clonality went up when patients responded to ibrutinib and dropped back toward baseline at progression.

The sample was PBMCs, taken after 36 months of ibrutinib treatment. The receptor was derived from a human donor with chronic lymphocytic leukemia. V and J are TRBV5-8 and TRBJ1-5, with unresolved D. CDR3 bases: TGTGCCAGCAGCTTGGTTCATTTTCATTATAGCAATCAGCCCCAGCATTTT. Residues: CASSLVHFHYSNQPQHF.